This is a list of T cell receptor beta chains from one sample in a study of tumor and adjacent non-tumor tissue in lung cancer. TCRdb re-called the multiplex PCR reads with MiXCR, one entry per CDR3 protein. The repertoire holds more than 75,000 distinct CDR3 sequences, 55% to 70% seen once, with roughly 12% in the top ten. The sample was lung tumor tissue. All receptors come from a woman aged 70-85 years with non-small cell lung cancer. The CDR3 runs from the conserved cysteine through the conserved F or W. The D gene is left open where the match is weak.

CDR3,J,D,length,V
CGVPGTGAGMNTEAFF,TRBJ1-1,TRBD1,16,TRBV29-1
CANSPRAYNTEVFF,TRBJ1-1,.,14,TRBV6-1
CAWRLPGSPYEQYF,TRBJ2-7,.,14,TRBV30
CANSLESGYTGELLF,TRBJ2-2,.,15,TRBV11-1
CASTLLGDTEAFF,TRBJ1-1,.,13,TRBV5-5
CASSQPGSGQGCTF,TRBJ1-2,.,14,TRBV4-1
CASSPRDTQYF,TRBJ2-5,.,11,TRBV28
CASSLERETDAQYF,TRBJ2-3,.,14,TRBV11-1
CSVEGVQNIQYF,TRBJ2-4,.,12,TRBV29-1
CARSLGQTNTGELLF,TRBJ2-2,.,15,TRBV5-4
CASSEASTMADHPQHF,TRBJ1-5,.,16,TRBV6-1
CSSSQGTSGRGSSDTQYF,TRBJ2-3,TRBD2,18,TRBV4-1
CASRASGWYTGSYEQHF,TRBJ2-7,.,17,TRBV6-5
CASSWPSGGMNEQFF,TRBJ2-1,TRBD2,15,TRBV5-4
CASSPQQSSYNEQFF,TRBJ2-1,.,15,TRBV2
CSVPGTGDTYEQYF,TRBJ2-7,TRBD1,14,TRBV29-1
CANSEGATPDTQYF,TRBJ2-3,.,14,TRBV10-3
CASGSSTRSVETQYF,TRBJ2-5,.,15,TRBV5-4
CASSLAPVSSYEQYF,TRBJ2-7,.,15,TRBV5-1
CASSFPGVPETQYF,TRBJ2-5,.,14,TRBV7-9
CASSEATSGGNGQFF,TRBJ2-1,TRBD2,15,TRBV6-1
CASSLLGQGAIGVHFF,TRBJ2-1,TRBD1,16,TRBV5-1
CTSSLNNEDTQYF,TRBJ2-3,.,13,TRBV7-9
CASSSGGQGASQPQHF,TRBJ1-5,TRBD1,16,TRBV11-2
CASSLTEVSGYTF,TRBJ1-2,.,13,TRBV11-2
CAVGGRDTRANVLTF,TRBJ2-6,.,15,TRBV6-5
CASSTTTPVSVDYEQYF,TRBJ2-7,.,17,TRBV5-1
CASSDPNTGELFF,TRBJ2-2,.,13,TRBV5-1
CASSLNRAGNTIYF,TRBJ1-3,.,14,TRBV7-9
CASSIDRTGTNTGELFF,TRBJ2-2,.,17,TRBV5-1
CASGYNTGQESSYNSALHF,TRBJ1-6,TRBD1,19,TRBV6-5
CSSSVEGREGQPPHF,TRBJ1-5,TRBD1,15,TRBV5-1
CASSEILRGPNTEAFF,TRBJ1-1,.,16,TRBV6-1
CSANTGQGNSYEQYF,TRBJ2-7,TRBD1,15,TRBV20-1
CASSLTGTTNTEAFF,TRBJ1-1,.,15,TRBV5-1